The 20 T cell receptor beta chains given below trace back to one sample, sequenced in a study of T-cell memory formation after mild COVID-19. TCRdb independently ran MiXCR on the 5' RACE reads; one entry per CDR3 protein. The table has 380,000 or so distinct CDR3 sequences, around 15% seen once. Input material: PBMCs or a T cell subset sorted from them (not recorded which). These receptors came from a man in his late teens or twenties who had mild COVID-19 (a few samples of this study predate the infection). Cell type and time point are not known.

Notes on this clonotype: A much more abundant neighbour one base away suggests this may be a read error. The V gene is TRBV3-1, the J gene TRBJ1-2; 8 positions match TRBD1. After removal of 4 bases from V and 7 bases from J, the junction contained 5 bases not matched to a gene. Germline V gene sequence: CDR1 LGHDT, CDR2 YNNKEL (reference sequence). CDR3 length: 13 residues. DNA for the CDR3: TGTGCCAGCAGCCTTCGGACAGGGAGTGGCTACACCTTC. Translated, it gives CASSLRTGSGYTF. Based on the CDR3 plus reference TRBV3-1 and TRBJ1-2, the full variable domain is DTAVSQTPKYLVTQMGNDKSIKCEQNLGHDTMYWYKQDSKKFLKIMFSYNNKELIINETVPNRFSPKSPDKAHLNLHINSLELGDSAVYFCASSLRTGSGYTFGSGTRLTVV.

In its sample, this clonotype was seen a few times. V usage is TRBV6-2 or TRBV6-3 and J usage is TRBJ2-1; tentatively, D is TRBD1 (6 bases). Germline loops: CDR1 MNHEY, CDR2 SVGEGT. Between the trimmed V and J ends, which lost 0 bases and 9 bases, there was a span of 12 bases. The CDR3 covers 14 residues. The DNA of the CDR3 is TGTGCCAGCAGTTACTCCCTCTCCAGGGGTGAGCAGTTCTTC. This translates into CASSYSLSRGEQFF.

The chain is built from TRBV6-5 and TRBJ2-7, with D maybe TRBD2 (5 bases). The CDR3 loop spans 13 amino acids. Germline CDR1 reads MNHEY; CDR2 reads SVGAGI. The V end lost 6 bases, the J end lost 2 bases, and 11 bases lay between the germline ends. DNA for the CDR3: TGTGCCAGCAGCCCCGGGGTGGCCTACGAGCAGTACTTC. It is translated as CASSPGVAYEQYF.

V is TRBV28 and J is TRBJ2-1, with TRBD2 matching over 7 bases. The germline V gene encodes CDR1 MDHEN and CDR2 SYDVKM. The CDR3 is made up of 15 amino acids. Unmatched junction bases numbered 11, after V lost 6 bases and J lost 6 bases. The CDR3 DNA follows: TGTGCCAGCAGCGGGAGAGCGGGATCCCTCAATGAGCAGTTCTTC. Its translation: CASSGRAGSLNEQFF.

Many counts were recorded for this clonotype. The rearrangement joins TRBV4-1 to TRBJ2-1, with a tentative D call TRBD2 (6 bases). The CDR3 loop spans 15 amino acids. The germline gives CDR1 MGHRA, CDR2 YSYEKL. The V end was cut by 0 bases, the J end by 5 bases, with 11 bases between. The CDR3 spells CASSQEFGGNNEQFF. The CDR3 coding sequence is TGCGCCAGCAGCCAAGAATTTGGGGGGAACAATGAGCAGTTCTTC.

V gene TRBV19 combines with J gene TRBJ2-5; perhaps TRBD1 as D (6 bases). The germline V gene has CDR1 LNHDA and CDR2 SQIVND (reference sequence). The V end lost 6 bases, the J end lost 4 bases, and 18 bases lay between the germline ends. CDR3 size: 15 residues. CDR3 nucleotide sequence: TGTGCCAGTAGGGGGGCACCAGGGATATCAGAGACCCAGTACTTC. Residues: CASRGAPGISETQYF.

A few counts support this clonotype. This sequence joins TRBV5-1 and TRBJ2-7; 7 bases fit TRBD2. Germline lookup yields CDR1 SGHRS and CDR2 YFSETQ. J lost 4 bases, V lost 3 bases, and 4 bases had no gene match. The CDR3 spans 13 residues. This chain's CDR3 is CASSSLGRYEQYF. Here the CDR3 DNA reads TGCGCCAGCAGCTCCCTCGGGAGGTACGAGCAGTACTTC.

This clonotype has more than one count but fewer than ten. V and J are TRBV7-3 and TRBJ1-1; 9 positions match TRBD1. Trimming took 6 bases from V and 5 from J; bases not matched to a gene: 4. CDR1 and CDR2 from the germline V gene are SGHTA and FQGTGA. This CDR3 region has 13 residues. The CDR3 DNA sequence: TGTGCCAGCAGGGGACAGGGTGGGACTGAAGCTTTCTTT. This sequence encodes CASRGQGGTEAFF. The full variable domain, rest sourced from reference TRBV7-3 and TRBJ1-1, is GAGVSQTPSNKVTEKGKYVELRCDPISGHTALYWYRQSLGQGPEFLIYFQGTGAADDSGLPNDRFFAVRPEGSVSTLKIQRTERGDSAVYLCASRGQGGTEAFFGQGTRLTVV.

This chain uses TRBV7-3 with TRBJ1-1; no definite D call. Germline CDR1 and CDR2: SGHTA and FQGTGA. V gave up 2 bases and J gave up 1 base, with 11 bases separating them. The CDR3 length is 15 residues. Written as DNA, the CDR3 is TGTGCCAGCAGCTTATCCCTCGAGAGGAACACTGAAGCTTTCTTT. Its protein product is CASSLSLERNTEAFF.

The chain carries TRBV5-8 and TRBJ2-1; D not resolved. The CDR3 has 16 residues. V was pared by 2 bases and J by 0 bases, with 12 bases between. Germline CDR1 is SGHTS and CDR2 is YDEGEE. The CDR3 loop is CASSLVRTRSYNEQFF. CDR3 DNA: TGTGCCAGCAGCTTAGTCCGGACCCGCTCCTACAATGAGCAGTTCTTC.

The CDR3 DNA reads as TGTGCCAGCCGGACAGGGCGGTGGAGCACAGATACGCAGTATTTT. Translating gives CASRTGRWSTDTQYF. This chain connects TRBV21-1 to TRBJ2-3; the table gives TRBD1 as D, unverified against the DNA. TRBV21-1 is assigned pseudogene status. The CDR3 spans 15 residues.

This clonotype has only a few counts. The chain joins TRBV12-3 or TRBV12-4 to TRBJ1-2, with D perhaps matching TRBD1 (5 bases). The CDR3 runs 14 residues. V shed 2 bases and J shed 4 bases, with 11 bases lying between them. Here the CDR3 reads CASSLLTRGYGYTF. CDR3 nucleotide sequence: TGTGCCAGCAGTTTACTGACGAGGGGCTATGGCTACACCTTC.

This clonotype has just a few counts. The genes are TRBV3-1 and TRBJ2-1; 8 nucleotides align to TRBD2. The germline V gene encodes CDR1 LGHDT and CDR2 YNNKEL (reference sequence). The V gene end was trimmed by 0 bases and the J gene end by 3 bases; junction bases not matched to a gene: 16. The CDR3 is 20 amino acids. CDR3: CASSQDALAVPKPLYNEQFF. DNA of the CDR3: TGTGCCAGCAGCCAAGATGCACTAGCGGTCCCGAAGCCCCTCTACAATGAGCAGTTCTTC.

The chain couples TRBV10-3 to TRBJ1-2, with TRBD1 identical over 7 bases. Germline CDR1 ENHRY, CDR2 SYGVKD. The length of the CDR3 is 15 residues. The V segment lost 6 bases and the J segment 7 bases; nucleotides outside the gene matches: 14. The CDR3 loop reads CAISKTGQVNSGYTF. The CDR3 DNA reads as TGTGCCATCAGCAAAACTGGACAGGTTAATAGTGGCTACACCTTC.

The chain joins TRBV29-1 to TRBJ1-5; D remains ambiguous. This CDR3 has 13 residues. Trimming stripped 5 bases from V and 2 bases from J, with 10 bases between. From germline, CDR1 is SQVTM and CDR2 ANQGSEA. The CDR3 sequence: CSVSTGGNQPQHF. The CDR3 DNA sequence: TGCAGCGTTTCAACGGGAGGCAATCAGCCCCAGCATTTT.

The chain is built from TRBV12-3 or TRBV12-4 and TRBJ1-5; D is possibly TRBD1 (5 bases). The germline V and J ends were trimmed by 5 bases and 4 bases, with 15 bases remaining between them. CDR3 length: 15 amino acids. CDR3 sequence: CASSRFRGSNQPQHF. The CDR3 coding sequence is TGTGCCAGCAGTCGATTCCGGGGGAGTAATCAGCCCCAGCATTTT.

The sample holds a few counts of this clonotype. The CDR3, as DNA: TGTGCCAGCAGCCCGCTAATGAGGGGGTCCCATGGCTACACCTTC. Translation gives CASSPLMRGSHGYTF. The V and J genes are TRBV6-6 and TRBJ1-2, with D perhaps matching TRBD1 (6 bases). Germline loops: CDR1 MNHNY, CDR2 SVGAGI (reference sequence). V lost 6 bases, J lost 6 bases, and 20 bases lay in between. This CDR3 is built from 15 residues.

V usage is TRBV4-3 and J usage is TRBJ2-3; the D is unclear. V lost 1 base and J 2 bases, leaving 7 bases between the germline ends. The CDR3 is 14 residues long. The germline CDR1 and CDR2 sequences are LGHNA and YSLEER. This CDR3 reads CASSQATATDTQYF. CDR3 DNA: TGCGCCAGCAGCCAAGCGACCGCCACAGATACGCAGTATTTT.

The sample holds many counts of this clonotype. J is TRBJ2-5 and V is TRBV5-1; D gene uncertain. Germline lookup yields CDR1 SGHRS and CDR2 YFSETQ. CDR3 length: 13 residues. The ends were cut back, 1 base at V and 5 bases at J, with 9 bases in the middle. DNA of the CDR3: TGCGCCAGCAGCTTGTTAGGGTTCGAGACCCAGTACTTC. Protein product: CASSLLGFETQYF. The full variable domain, in which reference TRBV5-1 and TRBJ2-5 provide the parts outside the CDR3, is KAGVTQTPRYLIKTRGQQVTLSCSPISGHRSVSWYQQTPGQGLQFLFEYFSETQRNKGNFPGRFSGRQFSNSRSEMNVSTLELGDSALYLCASSLLGFETQYFGPGTRLLVL.

Many counts were recorded for this clonotype. V and J are TRBV10-3 and TRBJ2-1; the match to TRBD2 covers 7 bases. CDR3 length: 15 residues. V shed 3 bases, J shed 3 bases, and the junction held 5 bases outside the gene matches. Germline CDR1 ENHRY, CDR2 SYGVKD. The DNA of the CDR3 is TGTGCCATCAGTGATCCAGCGGGGCTCTACAATGAGCAGTTCTTC. It codes for CAISDPAGLYNEQFF.